The 32 T cell receptor beta chains below come from one sample, sequenced in a study of T cell repertoires in cytomegalovirus infection. No antigen has been assigned to these receptors. TCRdb ran MiXCR on the reads and lists one entry per CDR3 protein. The sample carries fewer than 150,000 distinct CDR3 sequences, around 30% recorded once. Material: CD8+ T cells from cultured PBMCs, obtained from culture after CMV antigen stimulation. These receptors were obtained from a human donor in good health (CMV status not recorded). Some clones in this sample may be carry-over from other donors' samples.

V gene TRBV6-6 combines with J gene TRBJ1-1, with D perhaps matching TRBD1 (5 bases). Germline assignment: CDR1 MNHNY and CDR2 SVGAGI (reference sequence). This CDR3 has 14 residues. V lost 3 bases and J 1 base, leaving 9 bases between the germline ends. This CDR3 is CASSYGAGNTEAFF. CDR3 nucleotide sequence: TGTGCCAGCAGTTATGGGGCAGGGAACACTGAAGCTTTCTTT.

The CDR3 region has the DNA TGTGCCAGCAGTCTTAGGGGAGGGGGGGATGGCTACACCTTC. Translating it yields CASSLRGGGDGYTF. The chain uses TRBV7-2 and TRBJ1-2, with D possibly being TRBD1 (6 bases). Trimming stripped 6 bases from V and 6 bases from J, with 17 bases between. The germline V gene has CDR1 SGHTA and CDR2 FQGNSA. The CDR3 length is 14 residues.

The rearrangement uses TRBV19 and TRBJ1-2; D may be TRBD1 (5 bases). The germline CDR1 and CDR2 sequences are LNHDA and SQIVND (reference sequence). V was trimmed by 5 bases and J by 6 bases, leaving 25 bases between them. This CDR3 has 17 residues. CDR3 residues: CASSPRDRLIFGDGYTF. The CDR3 DNA reads as TGTGCCAGTAGTCCCCGGGACCGACTTATCTTCGGGGATGGCTACACCTTC.

The rearrangement joins TRBV10-3 to TRBJ1-1; D call uncertain. The V end lost 0 bases, the J end lost 0 bases, and 8 bases lay between the germline ends. The CDR3 loop spans 15 amino acids. Germline CDR1 ENHRY, CDR2 SYGVKD. This CDR3 is CAISESKGMNTEAFF. CDR3 coding DNA: TGTGCCATCAGTGAGTCGAAGGGCATGAACACTGAAGCTTTCTTT.

V is TRBV6-5 and J is TRBJ1-2, with 9 positions matching TRBD1. Germline loops: CDR1 MNHEY, CDR2 SVGAGI. Trimming took 5 bases from V and 4 from J; bases not matched to a gene: 2. This CDR3 contains 13 residues. The CDR3, as DNA: TGTGCCAGCAGTCAGACAGGGGGCTATGGCTACACCTTC. Translating it yields CASSQTGGYGYTF.

V usage is TRBV19 and J usage is TRBJ2-5, with D maybe TRBD1 (6 bases). This CDR3 contains 13 residues. V lost 7 bases and J lost 1, with 10 bases in between. CDR1 is LNHDA and CDR2 is SQIVND in the germline V gene (reference sequence). This CDR3 reads CASTADSQETQYF. As DNA, the CDR3 is TGTGCCAGTACCGCGGACAGCCAAGAGACCCAGTACTTC.

V gene TRBV6-6 combines with J gene TRBJ1-4; the D gene is possibly TRBD1 (5 bases). This CDR3 has 21 amino acids. Germline CDR1 is MNHNY and CDR2 is SVGAGI (reference sequence). V was clipped by 2 bases and J by 0 bases, with 25 bases between them. The CDR3 protein is CASSYDARRDSLAATNEKLFF. Here the CDR3 DNA reads TGTGCCAGCAGTTACGACGCCCGCCGGGACTCCCTTGCGGCAACTAATGAAAAACTGTTTTTT.

The CDR3 DNA reads as TGTGCCAGCAACCCGACTTCCGAAGAGACCCAGTACTTC. As protein: CASNPTSEETQYF. This rearrangement joins TRBV7-8 to TRBJ2-5, with D unresolved. Germline CDR1 is SGHVS and CDR2 is FQNEAQ. The V and J ends lost 7 bases and 3 bases respectively, with 12 bases between them. The CDR3 consists of 13 residues.

The rearrangement joins TRBV5-6 to TRBJ1-2; D not certain. V was pared by 1 base and J by 12 bases, with 13 bases between. Looked up from germline, CDR1 is SGHDT and CDR2 is YYEEEE. The CDR3 is made up of 12 amino acids. CDR3 coding DNA: TGTGCCAGCAGCTTGTCGGAGGGCCGGGACACCTTC. Translating it yields CASSLSEGRDTF.

This clonotype was picked up a small number of times. This rearrangement joins TRBV7-9 to TRBJ2-6; D gene ambiguous. The germline gives CDR1 SEHNR, CDR2 FQNEAQ (reference sequence). V lost 4 bases to trimming and J lost 0 bases, with 10 bases between them. CDR3 length: 16 residues. The CDR3: CASSSRVSSGANVLTF. The CDR3 DNA reads as TGTGCCAGCAGCTCACGAGTTAGCTCTGGGGCCAACGTCCTGACTTTC.

This clonotype appeared many times. The germline gene is not matched at one end of the junction; a read error may be the cause. The V gene is TRBV4-3, the J gene TRBJ2-4, with 9 bases identical to TRBD1. Per germline, CDR1 LGHNA and CDR2 YSLEER. The length of the CDR3 is 17 residues. For the CDR3, the DNA is TGTGCCAGCAGCCCGCGTCGAGGACAGGGGCACAGAAACATTCAGTACTTC. Its protein is CASSPRRGQGHRNIQYF.

CDR3 region: CASKTSGVQETQYF. CDR3 DNA: TGTGCCAGCAAGACTAGCGGGGTCCAAGAGACCCAGTACTTC. The chain employs TRBV6-8 and TRBJ2-5, with 11 positions matching TRBD2. Per the germline V gene, CDR1 is MNHGY and CDR2 is SAAAGT. V lost 7 bases to trimming and J lost 1 base; unmatched junction nucleotides: 2. The CDR3 spans 14 residues.

V gene TRBV27 combines with J gene TRBJ2-4; 8 bases fit TRBD1. Germline V gene data show CDR1 as MNHEY and CDR2 as SMNVEV (reference sequence). This CDR3 has 17 amino acids. V was clipped by 6 bases and J by 2 bases; unmatched bases: 12. CDR3: CASSNGQGGEPKNIQYF. For the CDR3, the DNA is TGTGCCAGCAGCAACGGACAGGGCGGGGAACCCAAAAACATTCAGTACTTC.

This clonotype was counted a few times. The V and J genes are TRBV11-2 and TRBJ2-1; tentatively, D is TRBD2 (5 bases). This CDR3 is built from 17 residues. The germline V gene has CDR1 SGHAT and CDR2 FQNNGV. V was clipped by 1 base and J by 2 bases, with 15 bases between them. The CDR3 is CASSLVVRRATYNEQFF. CDR3 DNA sequence: TGTGCCAGCAGCTTAGTAGTACGGCGGGCCACCTACAATGAGCAGTTCTTC.

V gene TRBV2 combines with J gene TRBJ2-3; D is unclear. CDR1 is SNHLY, CDR2 FYNNEI, per germline. The V and J ends lost 7 bases and 4 bases respectively, with 18 bases between them. The CDR3 spans 15 residues. The CDR3 reads CASILWSRGADTQYF. The CDR3, as DNA: TGTGCCAGCATTTTATGGAGCCGCGGCGCAGATACGCAGTATTTT.

This chain connects TRBV7-6 to TRBJ2-2; 9 bases are shared with TRBD2. In germline, CDR1 is SGHVS, CDR2 FNYEAQ. The CDR3 has 15 amino acids. The V gene end was trimmed by 6 bases and the J gene end by 6 bases; junction bases not matched to a gene: 8. The CDR3 DNA reads TGTGCCAGCAGACATAGCGGGGGAGAGGCCGGGGAGCTGTTTTTT. Translating gives CASRHSGGEAGELFF.

The rearrangement links TRBV11-2 to TRBJ1-2; the match to TRBD1 covers 7 bases. The germline V gene encodes CDR1 SGHAT and CDR2 FQNNGV. CDR3 size: 16 residues. With V trimmed by 0 bases and J by 3 bases, 7 bases remained unmatched. The CDR3 DNA reads TGTGCCAGCAGCTTAGAAGCGGCAGGGGGTGACTATGGCTACACCTTC. Amino acids: CASSLEAAGGDYGYTF.

This clonotype has a count of ten or more. V is TRBV6-1 and J is TRBJ2-7; D is possibly TRBD2 (5 bases). Per the germline V gene, CDR1 is MNHNS and CDR2 is SASEGT. The V and J ends lost 5 bases and 9 bases respectively, with 26 bases between them. The CDR3 spans 16 residues. CDR3 protein: CASSQTRPDSFNGQYF. DNA for the CDR3: TGTGCCAGCAGTCAAACCCGTCCGGACTCCTTCAACGGGCAGTACTTC.

CDR3 DNA: TGTGCCAGCAGCCACATCGGTCAAGTGTCTCGGTCAGGGGAGTCCTACGAGCAGTACTTC. Translated: CASSHIGQVSRSGESYEQYF. The V and J genes are TRBV4-2 and TRBJ2-7, with TRBD1 as a possible D gene (6 bases). CDR3 size: 20 residues. Germline V gene data show CDR1 as LGHNA and CDR2 as YNFKEQ. V gave up 3 bases and J gave up 1 base, with 28 bases separating them.

This chain uses TRBV12-3 or TRBV12-4 with TRBJ1-5; no definite D call. The germline V and J ends were trimmed by 5 bases and 11 bases, with 16 bases remaining between them. The CDR3 is 13 amino acids. CDR3 DNA: TGTGCCAGCAGTCCCCGGATGGAGAGGGCCCAGCATTTT. Protein sequence: CASSPRMERAQHF.

This clonotype was counted ten times or more. This rearrangement joins TRBV6-4 to TRBJ2-1; a weak D match, TRBD2 (7 bases). This CDR3 has 16 residues. Trimming shortened V by 5 bases and J by 8 bases, and 22 bases separated the two germline ends. The germline CDR1 and CDR2 sequences are MRHNA and SNTAGT. The CDR3 loop is CASSNMAGDTTDEQFF. The CDR3 DNA is TGTGCCAGCAGTAATATGGCGGGGGACACGACGGATGAGCAGTTCTTC.

This clonotype came up many times. The chain is built from TRBV4-2 and TRBJ1-1; weak D call: TRBD1 (6 bases). Germline V CDR1 and CDR2: LGHNA, YNFKEQ. V lost 4 bases to trimming and J lost 6 bases, with 18 bases between them. The CDR3 length is 15 residues. This CDR3 reads CASSPVAGDYSEAFF. In DNA form, the CDR3 reads TGTGCCAGCAGCCCGGTGGCAGGGGATTACTCTGAAGCTTTCTTT.

This clonotype has more than one count but fewer than ten. This chain connects TRBV29-1 to TRBJ2-6; TRBD1 matches at 7 bases. This CDR3 has 17 amino acids. Germline V CDR1 and CDR2: SQVTM, ANQGSEA. Trimming removed 0 bases from V and 0 bases from J; junction bases left unmatched: 5. This CDR3 is CSVEEDRLRSGANVLTF. In DNA form, the CDR3 reads TGCAGCGTTGAAGAGGACAGGCTTCGCTCTGGGGCCAACGTCCTGACTTTC.

This clonotype showed up just once. The CDR3 DNA is TGTGCCAGCAGCTCACCCCGCTCTGGAGAGACCCAGTACTTC. The encoded protein is CASSSPRSGETQYF. The V and J genes are TRBV7-4 and TRBJ2-5; no reliable D call. The CDR3 covers 14 residues. CDR1 is SGHVT and CDR2 is SQSDAQ in the germline V gene. V lost 4 bases, J lost 4 bases, and 13 bases lay in between.

This sequence joins TRBV13 and TRBJ1-2, with TRBD1 matching over 10 bases. The CDR3 length is 17 residues. CDR1 is PRHDT and CDR2 is FYEKMQ in the germline V gene (reference sequence). Trimming at V came to 1 base and at J to 0 bases, leaving 5 bases not matched to a gene. In DNA, the CDR3 is TGTGCCAGCAGCTTAGTGGGACAGGGGACGGCTAACTATGGCTACACCTTC. Encoded protein: CASSLVGQGTANYGYTF. Using reference TRBV13 and TRBJ1-2 for the parts outside the CDR3, the full variable domain is AAGVIQSPRHLIKEKRETATLKCYPIPRHDTVYWYQQGPGQDPQFLISFYEKMQSDKGSIPDRFSAQQFSDYHSELNMSSLELGDSALYFCASSLVGQGTANYGYTFGSGTRLTVV.

In this sample, this clonotype turned up many times. This sequence joins TRBV6-2 or TRBV6-3 and TRBJ2-3; 9 positions match TRBD2. Germline V gene lookup returns CDR1 MNHEY and CDR2 SVGEGT. CDR3 length equals 13 residues. V gave up 7 bases and J gave up 3 bases; unmatched junction bases: 2. The DNA for the CDR3 is TGTGCCAGCAACGCGGGGGGGACAGATACGCAGTATTTT. Its protein product is CASNAGGTDTQYF.

This clonotype has more than one count but fewer than ten. The genes are TRBV7-8 and TRBJ2-5; possible D gene TRBD2, 5 bases. The V gene lost 1 base and the J gene lost 5 bases, with 14 bases spanning the gap. The CDR3 spans 15 residues. From germline, CDR1 is SGHVS and CDR2 FQNEAQ. The chain's CDR3 is CASSLEAGSGETQYF. The CDR3 region has the DNA TGTGCCAGCAGCTTAGAGGCGGGCAGTGGGGAGACCCAGTACTTC.

The chain couples TRBV29-1 to TRBJ1-1; D not resolved. The CDR3 is 12 residues long. The V and J ends lost 7 bases and 4 bases respectively, with 13 bases between them. The germline CDR1 and CDR2 sequences are SQVTM and ANQGSEA. CDR3 nucleotide sequence: TGCAGCGGATTGGACGGCCCCACTGAAGCTTTCTTT. Translating it yields CSGLDGPTEAFF.

This clonotype was seen a handful of times. The V gene is TRBV11-2, the J gene TRBJ2-1, with D perhaps matching TRBD2 (5 bases). This CDR3 has 15 residues. Germline CDR1 SGHAT, CDR2 FQNNGV. Trimming cost V 5 bases and J 2 bases, with 13 bases left between them. The CDR3 region is CASSPAGLAYNEQFF. The CDR3 DNA follows: TGTGCCAGCAGCCCCGCGGGCCTGGCCTACAATGAGCAGTTCTTC.

This clonotype was seen only a few times. J is TRBJ2-1 and V is TRBV4-1; TRBD2 agrees at 13 bases. The CDR3 has 17 amino acids. Germline-derived CDR1 and CDR2 are MGHRA and YSYEKL. With V trimmed by 0 bases and J by 10 bases, 9 bases remained unmatched. The CDR3 spells CASSQELGTSGAREQFF. The DNA for the CDR3 is TGCGCCAGCAGCCAAGAACTCGGGACTAGCGGGGCCAGGGAGCAGTTCTTC.

Turning to this clonotype: The junction departs from the called germline gene at one end, perhaps through a read error. The V call is TRBV6-1, the J call TRBJ2-1; no clear D. CDR3 length: 12 amino acids. CDR1 MNHNS and CDR2 SASEGT come from the germline V gene. This chain's CDR3 is CAGRSGPHEQFF. CDR3 coding DNA: TGTGCCGGCAGGTCTGGGCCCCATGAGCAGTTCTTC.

The chain is built from TRBV25-1 and TRBJ2-2; 10 nucleotides align to TRBD2. Germline lookup yields CDR1 MGHDK and CDR2 SYGVNS. V shed 8 bases, J shed 1 base, and the junction held 7 bases outside the gene matches. CDR3 length: 16 amino acids. The CDR3 DNA sequence: TGTGCCAGCCCCGGGATAGCGGGGGGGAACACCGGGGAGCTGTTTTTT. It is translated as CASPGIAGGNTGELFF. Using reference TRBV25-1 and TRBJ2-2 for the parts outside the CDR3, the full variable domain is EADIYQTPRYLVIGTGKKITLECSQTMGHDKMYWYQQDPGMELHLIHYSYGVNSTEKGDLSSESTVSRIRTEHFPLTLESARPSHTSQYLCASPGIAGGNTGELFFGEGSRLTVL.